The 23 T cell receptor beta chains reported below all come from one sample, sequenced in a study of cytomegalovirus exposure and HLA in healthy donors. The PCR was carried out with 60 Vbeta primers and 13 Jbeta primers. Using immunoSEQ multiplex PCR, the repertoire was profiled, and TCRdb retains in-frame clones only, with some absent. This table has some 88,000 clones, 65% to 80% appearing once. Sequencing was performed on PBMCs. The receptor source for this set is a woman younger than 30 in good health and CMV-seropositive.

The rearrangement links TRBV28 to TRBJ1-2; D is perhaps TRBD1 (6 bases). Per germline, CDR1 MDHEN and CDR2 SYDVKM. This CDR3 is 13 amino acids long. V lost 2 bases and J 4 bases, leaving 8 bases between the germline ends. CDR3 coding DNA: TGTGCCAGCAGTTTAACAGGGAGCTATGGCTACACCTTC. This sequence encodes CASSLTGSYGYTF.

V is TRBV5-4 and J is TRBJ2-5, with D uncertain. CDR1 and CDR2 (germline): SGHNT, YYREEE (reference sequence). This CDR3 contains 12 residues. V shed 4 bases and J shed 2 bases, with 6 bases lying between them. CDR3 sequence reads: CASSTEQETQYF. In DNA form, the CDR3 reads TGTGCCAGCAGCACAGAACAAGAGACCCAGTACTTC.

The J gene is TRBJ2-7, the V gene TRBV18; 11 bases align to TRBD2. The CDR3 runs to 16 residues. The ends lost 3 bases at V and 6 bases at J; junction bases unmatched: 10. The germline CDR1 and CDR2 sequences are KGHSH and LQKENI. CDR3 DNA: TGTGCCAGCTCACCGTCGGGACTAGCGGATTTTCCCGAGCAGTACTTC. It is translated as CASSPSGLADFPEQYF.

The V call is TRBV5-1, the J call TRBJ2-1; 10 nucleotides line up with TRBD2. The CDR3 contains 15 residues. Germline CDR1 reads SGHRS; CDR2 reads YFSETQ. Unmatched junction bases numbered 3, after V lost 4 bases and J lost 2 bases. CDR3 residues: CASSLAGATYNEQFF. CDR3 DNA sequence: TGCGCCAGCAGCCTAGCGGGAGCCACCTACAATGAGCAGTTCTTC.

V gene TRBV7-9 combines with J gene TRBJ1-3, with TRBD1 identical over 7 bases. The CDR3 extends over 16 amino acids. V shed 0 bases, J shed 0 bases, and the junction held 2 bases outside the gene matches. Germline V gene data show CDR1 as SEHNR and CDR2 as FQNEAQ (reference sequence). The CDR3 reads CASSLAGTVSGNTIYF. The CDR3 DNA reads TGTGCCAGCAGCTTAGCTGGGACAGTCTCTGGAAACACCATATATTTT. Combining the CDR3 with reference TRBV7-9 and TRBJ1-3 gives the whole variable domain DTGVSQNPRHKITKRGQNVTFRCDPISEHNRLYWYRQTLGQGPEFLTYFQNEAQLEKSRLLSDRFSAERPKGSFSTLEIQRTEQGDSAMYLCASSLAGTVSGNTIYFGEGSWLTVV.

J is TRBJ1-1 and V is TRBV6-5; maybe TRBD1 (6 bases). This CDR3 region has 14 residues. CDR1 is MNHEY and CDR2 is SVGAGI in the germline V gene. Trimming removed 6 bases at V and 0 bases at J, with 11 bases between. For the CDR3, the DNA is TGTGCCAGCAGCTGGACAGAGATGAACACTGAAGCTTTCTTT. Its translation: CASSWTEMNTEAFF.

V and J are TRBV11-3 and TRBJ2-5; D possibly corresponds to TRBD2 (5 bases). CDR1 is SGHNT and CDR2 is YENEEA in the germline V gene. The CDR3 contains 13 residues. Between the trimmed V and J ends, which lost 0 bases and 5 bases, there was a span of 7 bases. Written as DNA, the CDR3 is TGTGCCAGCAGCTTAGAGGAGGTTGAGACCCAGTACTTC. Translated: CASSLEEVETQYF.

The V and J genes are TRBV6-1 and TRBJ2-1; 7 bases fit TRBD2. V dropped 4 bases and J dropped 7; count of bases not matched to a gene: 13. The CDR3 length is 16 residues. CDR1 and CDR2 (germline): MNHNS, SASEGT. The CDR3 sequence: CASSAPWGGGSNEQFF. CDR3 bases: TGTGCCAGCAGTGCCCCCTGGGGGGGAGGGTCAAATGAGCAGTTCTTC.

The rearrangement links TRBV7-9 to TRBJ2-5, with 13 bases aligning to TRBD2. After removal of 0 bases from V and 2 bases from J, the junction contained 0 bases not matched to a gene. CDR3 length equals 16 residues. The germline CDR1 and CDR2 sequences are SEHNR and FQNEAQ (reference sequence). The CDR3, as DNA: TGTGCCAGCAGCTTAGCGGGACTAGCGGGACAAGAGACCCAGTACTTC. This codes for CASSLAGLAGQETQYF.

V usage is TRBV19 and J usage is TRBJ2-7; 7 bases are shared with TRBD1. V lost 5 bases, J lost 1 base, and 8 bases stayed unmatched. CDR1 is LNHDA and CDR2 is SQIVND in the germline V gene (reference sequence). The CDR3 totals 15 residues. As DNA, the CDR3 is TGTGCCAGTAGTTCCATAGGGGACAGATCCTACGAGCAGTACTTC. Residues: CASSSIGDRSYEQYF.

This clone was counted a few times. This chain connects TRBV9 to TRBJ1-2; TRBD1 aligns across 8 bases. V dropped 1 base and J dropped 8; count of bases not matched to a gene: 13. Germline CDR1 reads SGDLS; CDR2 reads YYNGEE. This CDR3 contains 16 residues. The CDR3 spells CASSVKDQYRTGGYTF. The CDR3 region has the DNA TGTGCCAGCAGCGTAAAAGATCAGTACCGGACAGGGGGCTACACCTTC.

This clone has more than one count but fewer than ten. The chain links TRBV5-6 to TRBJ2-1, with D unclear. There are 16 residues in the CDR3. V was shortened by 5 bases and J by 2 bases, with 17 bases between the two germline ends. Germline lookup yields CDR1 SGHDT and CDR2 YYEEEE. CDR3 coding DNA: TGTGCCAGCAGTCCGGTGCCAGGATCTGCCTACAATGAGCAGTTCTTC. Translation gives CASSPVPGSAYNEQFF.

CDR3 DNA sequence: TGTGCCTGGAGTGTATCGGGGAGATTGGGGAATGAGCAGTACTTC. Residues: CAWSVSGRLGNEQYF. The chain joins TRBV30 to TRBJ2-7, with D possibly matching TRBD2 (5 bases). Germline CDR1 is GTSNPN and CDR2 is SVGIG (reference sequence). Trimming took off 0 bases at V and 7 bases at J, with 19 bases between the two ends. CDR3 length equals 15 residues.

The chain carries TRBV28 and TRBJ2-7; 7 bases match TRBD2. This CDR3 comprises 16 residues. The ends lost 6 bases at V and 3 bases at J; junction bases unmatched: 14. Germline CDR1 is MDHEN and CDR2 is SYDVKM. CDR3 amino acids: CASSHTGLADNYEQYF. For the CDR3, the DNA is TGTGCCAGCAGCCACACCGGGCTAGCGGACAACTACGAGCAGTACTTC. The whole variable domain, remainder taken from reference TRBV28 and TRBJ2-7, is DVKVTQSSRYLVKRTGEKVFLECVQDMDHENMFWYRQDPGLGLRLIYFSYDVKMKEKGDIPEGYSVSREKKERFSLILESASTNQTSMYLCASSHTGLADNYEQYFGPGTRLTVT.

A remark on this clone: A far bigger clonotype differs at one base, so this is likely a read error. Other DNA sequences in this sample translate to the same CDR3. The rearrangement links TRBV7-9 to TRBJ2-7; a possible D gene is TRBD1 (6 bases). The length of the CDR3 is 15 residues. Deletions cut 5 bases from V and 5 bases from J, with 19 bases between. Per the germline V gene, CDR1 is SEHNR and CDR2 is FQNEAQ (reference sequence). This chain's CDR3 is CASSQGGTPGDEQYF. Written as DNA, the CDR3 is TGTGCCAGCAGCCAAGGTGGGACACCGGGCGACGAGCAGTACTTC.

The CDR3 loop is CASSQYRDRGAGANVLTF. The CDR3 DNA reads TGTGCCAGCAGCCAGTACCGGGACAGGGGGGCCGGGGCCAACGTCCTGACTTTC. This sequence joins TRBV5-5 and TRBJ2-6; 11 nucleotides align to TRBD1. The CDR3 runs 18 residues. With V trimmed by 4 bases and J by 4 bases, 10 bases remained unmatched. Germline loops: CDR1 SGHKS, CDR2 YYEKEE (reference sequence).

The rearrangement uses TRBV9 and TRBJ2-2, with a weak D call TRBD2 (7 bases). Germline values: CDR1 SGDLS, CDR2 YYNGEE. This CDR3 comprises 17 residues. V was pared by 0 bases and J by 4 bases, with 16 bases between. The CDR3 is CASSVATGGQGTGELFF. In nucleotides, the CDR3 is TGTGCCAGCAGCGTAGCTACCGGGGGGCAGGGCACCGGGGAGCTGTTTTTT.

This clone was detected only once. This CDR3 reads CASSLVALFPGQGYGYTF. The CDR3 DNA is TGTGCCAGCAGCTTGGTGGCTCTGTTTCCGGGACAGGGCTATGGCTACACCTTC. The V and J genes are TRBV5-5 and TRBJ1-2, with 9 bases that match TRBD1. This CDR3 has 18 amino acids. Germline lookup yields CDR1 SGHKS and CDR2 YYEKEE (reference sequence). Trimming at V came to 0 bases and at J to 4 bases, leaving 13 bases not matched to a gene.

This chain links TRBV2 with TRBJ1-1, with 11 bases aligning to TRBD1. The CDR3 extends over 16 amino acids. V gave up 6 bases and J gave up 1 base; unmatched junction bases: 7. From germline, CDR1 is SNHLY and CDR2 FYNNEI. In nucleotides, the CDR3 is TGTGCCAGCAGCGGACAGGGGGCGCCGGGGAACACTGAAGCTTTCTTT. It yields the protein CASSGQGAPGNTEAFF.

The chain is built from TRBV18 and TRBJ2-1, with 9 bases fitting TRBD2. Germline V gene sequence: CDR1 KGHSH, CDR2 LQKENI. This CDR3 has 15 residues. V was pared by 4 bases and J by 6 bases, with 7 bases of the junction left unmatched. In nucleotides, the CDR3 is TGTGCCAGCTCACAGCTAGCGGGGTCTGTCAATGAGCAGTTCTTC. Its translation: CASSQLAGSVNEQFF.

The V gene is TRBV6-1, the J gene TRBJ2-1; 7 nucleotides agree with TRBD2. Looked up from germline, CDR1 is MNHNS and CDR2 is SASEGT. V gave up 6 bases and J gave up 9 bases; unmatched junction bases: 11. The CDR3 loop spans 14 amino acids. The DNA of the CDR3 is TGTGCCAGCAGCACTGGACTAGTTGCGGGTGAGCAGTTCTTC. This encodes CASSTGLVAGEQFF.

The rearrangement links TRBV28 to TRBJ1-1; 7 bases are shared with TRBD1. CDR3 length: 16 amino acids. V gave up 2 bases and J gave up 2 bases; unmatched junction bases: 8. Per the germline V gene, CDR1 is MDHEN and CDR2 is SYDVKM. CDR3 sequence (DNA): TGTGCCAGCAGTTTAACCCGACAGGGCGGAAACACTGAAGCTTTCTTT. Its protein product is CASSLTRQGGNTEAFF.

This clone was seen only a few times. The gene calls are TRBV10-3 and TRBJ2-7; 9 positions agree with TRBD2. Trimming at V came to 7 bases and at J to 0 bases, leaving 16 bases not matched to a gene. This CDR3 spans 18 amino acids. Germline loops: CDR1 ENHRY, CDR2 SYGVKD. The chain's CDR3 is CAIKRRLAGSSGSYEQYF. CDR3 bases: TGTGCCATCAAGAGGCGGCTAGCGGGGAGCTCGGGCTCCTACGAGCAGTACTTC.